This T cell receptor (beta chain) derives from a study of radiation and T cells in renal cell carcinoma. Findings and limits, study-wide: In blood, top tumor clones expanded by 2 weeks, shrinking by 4. No pretreatment tumor biopsies were available for baseline clonotypes.

The CDR3 runs to 14 residues. CDR1 is SQVTM and CDR2 is ANQGSEA in the germline V gene. The V gene end was trimmed by 6 bases and the J gene end by 9 bases; junction bases not matched to a gene: 9. As for time point: blood 4 weeks post-SBRT, at nephrectomy. Treatment indicated: 15 Gy SBRT to primary tumor, nephrectomy 4 weeks later. Nephrectomy followed 15 Gy stereotactic body radiation by 4 weeks. Blood was sampled at baseline, 2 weeks and 4 weeks after SBRT. In the case of this clone: Its antigen is not identified.

Generated by immunoSEQ multiplex PCR, the TCRdb table keeps only in-frame clones and is missing some. Here the sample spans approximately 86,000 clones, 85% being singletons. The source of this sequence is a man aged 50 to 60 with renal cell carcinoma. The sample in question was blood, obtained from a patient whose treatment included radiotherapy and nephrectomy. The rearrangement links TRBV29-1 to TRBJ1-6; 9 nucleotides match TRBD1. The CDR3 nucleotides are TGCAGCGTAAAATCCGGGACAGGGCCTTCACCCCTCCACTTT. The encoded protein is CSVKSGTGPSPLHF.